This TCR beta chain was observed in a study of T cell responses to AZD1222 COVID-19 vaccine. Points from the study as a whole: When two AZD1222 doses had been given, Spike-specific TCR breadth and depth rose.

Concerning this clone: The antigen is unknown.

Second-dose schedules of about 4 or about 12 weeks were combined. Clones were read by immunoSEQ multiplex PCR, and TCRdb kept only the in-frame ones, dropping some. In the table there are under 150,000 clones, over 90% of which are singletons. Trimming took 3 bases from V and 2 from J; bases not matched to a gene: 4. Germline V gene lookup returns CDR1 SGHDT and CDR2 YYEEEE. CDR3 length: 16 residues. This chain uses TRBV5-6 with TRBJ2-5, with 13 bases that match TRBD2. The source material was peripheral blood, sampled 28 days after the second AZD1222 dose. This clonotype was obtained from an adult who received the AZD1222 COVID-19 vaccine. The CDR3 DNA reads as TGTGCCAGCAGCTCTAGACTAGCGGGGGGACAAGAGACCCAGTACTTC. Encoded protein: CASSSRLAGGQETQYF.